This entry is about one T cell receptor (beta chain). The CDR3 covers 14 residues. V was shortened by 5 bases and J by 7 bases, with 12 bases between the two germline ends. Germline loops: CDR1 SNHLY, CDR2 FYNNEI. This entry is derived from a study of blood T cell repertoires in COVID-19. Clones were read by immunoSEQ multiplex PCR, and TCRdb kept only the in-frame ones, dropping some. The sample has around 220,000 clones; roughly nine tenths are singletons. This receptor was obtained from a young woman with acute COVID-19. This chain joins TRBV2 and TRBJ1-6; no clear D gene. Sequenced material: PBMCs or T cells enriched from blood (not recorded which). CDR3 residues: CASSFREVNSPLHF. The DNA of the CDR3 is TGTGCCAGCAGTTTCCGGGAGGTAAATTCACCCCTCCACTTT.